Below, 9 T cell receptor beta chains from the same sample are listed, as sequenced in a study of T cell clonality in common variable immunodeficiency. Here immunoSEQ multiplex PCR was the method, and the copy in TCRdb shows in-frame clones only, minus some. The sample was found to contain roughly 70,000 clones, and every one recurs. Sequencing was done on a sample of peripheral blood mononuclear cells. Every receptor here comes from a person aged 18 to 75 in good health.

This clone has a handful of counts. The CDR3 end lies 3 residues beyond the end of the read and is filled in from the germline J gene. The chain is built from TRBV5-4 and TRBJ2-7, with 9 bases aligning to TRBD1. The CDR3 consists of 15 residues. CDR1 and CDR2 from the germline V gene are SGHNT and YYREEE (reference sequence). V was clipped by 4 bases and J by 6 bases; unmatched bases: 11. Here the CDR3 reads CASSPGTGPGVEQYF. CDR3 bases read: TGTGCCAGCAGCCCCGGGACAGGGCCGGGAGTCGAG.

This clone was counted at least ten times. The sequenced part of the CDR3 DNA is TGCGCCAGCAGGGAAGGTACAGGGGAAGAAAAA. Residues: CASREGTGEEK. The whole CDR3 protein reads CASREGTGEEKLFF. The gene calls are TRBV5-1 and TRBJ1-4, with 7 bases fitting TRBD1. The read terminates 3 residues ahead of where the CDR3 ends, so the germline J gene completes it. The V and J ends lost 5 bases and 8 bases, in that order; junction bases with no gene match: 9. The CDR3 contains 14 residues. From germline, CDR1 is SGHRS and CDR2 YFSETQ.

This clone was seen repeatedly, ten times or more. CDR3 in amino acids: CSAFSTSGAHNEQFF. The CDR3 bases that were read are TGCAGTGCTTTTTCGACTAGCGGGGCTCACAATGAG. The chain carries TRBV20-1 and TRBJ2-1; TRBD2 matches 11 bases. The missing CDR3 end, 3 residues past where the read stops, is filled in from the germline J gene. V trimming: 5 bases; J trimming: 5 bases; junction bases outside the gene matches: 8. CDR3 length: 15 amino acids. Germline V lookup: CDR1 DFQATT, CDR2 SNEGSKA (reference sequence).

This clone was recorded at least ten times. The read is 3 residues too short to cover the CDR3 end, so that end is filled in from the germline J gene. The rearrangement uses TRBV6-1 and TRBJ1-1; tentative D call: TRBD1 (6 bases). Germline CDR1 is MNHNS and CDR2 is SASEGT. This CDR3 has 13 residues. V was shortened by 3 bases and J by 6 bases, with 11 bases between the two germline ends. The chain's CDR3 is CASSDRGSAEAFF. CDR3 DNA, as far as it was read: TGTGCCAGCAGTGACAGGGGTTCCGCTGAA.

There are many counts of this clone. The read ends 3 residues before the CDR3 terminus; that terminus is restored from the germline J gene. The V and J genes are TRBV20-1 and TRBJ2-3; 8 positions agree with TRBD2. The V gene end was trimmed by 4 bases and the J gene end by 1 base; junction bases not matched to a gene: 7. CDR3 length equals 15 residues. CDR1 and CDR2 (germline): DFQATT, SNEGSKA (reference sequence). This CDR3 reads CSAKSGSYGTDTQYF. The covered CDR3 bases are TGCAGTGCTAAAAGCGGGAGTTATGGCACAGATACG.

In this sample, this clone turned up many times. The CDR3 goes on 3 residues after the read ends, and that part is filled in from the germline J gene. The chain links TRBV20-1 to TRBJ2-5, with 10 bases aligning to TRBD2. CDR3 size: 14 residues. Trimming took 4 bases from V and 2 from J; bases not matched to a gene: 4. Germline CDR1 DFQATT, CDR2 SNEGSKA (reference sequence). The sequenced CDR3 bases are TGCAGTGCTACCCCACTAGCGGGACAAGAGACC. Translated, it gives CSATPLAGQET. The whole CDR3 region reads CSATPLAGQETQYF.

This clone was seen at least ten times. The chain's CDR3 is CSARDGTPGQGNSPLHF. CDR3 bases read: TGCAGTGCTAGAGACGGGACGCCAGGACAGGGAAATTCACCC. V is TRBV20-1 and J is TRBJ1-6, with 8 bases lining up with TRBD1. The read stops 3 residues short of the end of the CDR3; the missing end is completed from the germline J gene. Germline values: CDR1 DFQATT, CDR2 SNEGSKA (reference sequence). Germline trimming cut 0 bases from V and 7 bases from J; bases unmatched to any gene: 11. The CDR3 sequence is 17 residues long.

This clone was counted many times. This may arise from a read error, as a much more abundant clone is one base away. With the read ending 3 residues before the CDR3 end, the germline J gene is used to fill in that end. This rearrangement joins TRBV29-1 to TRBJ1-1; 9 bases align to TRBD1. Germline CDR1 SQVTM, CDR2 ANQGSEA. CDR3 length equals 13 residues. The CDR3 sequence is CGVHRQGDTEAFF. The sequenced part of the CDR3 DNA is TGCGGCGTCCACCGACAGGGGGACACTGAA.

This clone appeared many times. The read stops 3 residues short of the end of the CDR3; the missing end is completed from the germline J gene. The V gene is TRBV5-1, the J gene TRBJ1-4, with D uncertain. The CDR3 covers 15 residues. Germline CDR1 SGHRS, CDR2 YFSETQ. With 3 bases removed from V and 0 bases from J, the gap between germline ends came to 9 bases. Partial CDR3 DNA: TGCGCCAGCAGCTCAACAGCGGCAACTAATGAAAAA. As protein: CASSSTAATNEK. The full CDR3 is CASSSTAATNEKLFF.